One sample yielded the 14 T cell receptor beta chains listed below, sequenced in a study of shared clonotypes between healthy human individuals (dated by TCRdb to the early 2020s). Libraries were built with the immunoSEQ multiplex PCR assay. As stored in TCRdb, this immuneACCESS dataset retains in-frame rearrangements with V and J assigned. A fraction of the clones does not appear; measured against another copy, unresolved V genes explain less than half of the discrepancy, and the remainder lacks a known reason. The sample table shows approximately 640,000 clones, and roughly 88% are seen once. Of the sample, more than 30% is held by the ten largest clones. Input material: memory CD8+ T cells from PBMCs. The cell subset or site label, as the study defines it: CD45RO+ cells pooled with CCR7-negative TemRA cells. These receptors originate from a man aged 18 to 30 in good health. Some clones in this sample may be carry-over from other donors' samples.

This clone occurred once. Here the CDR3 DNA reads TGTGCCAGCAGTACCCGAGACAGGGGATCCTACGAGCAGTACTTC. Amino acids: CASSTRDRGSYEQYF. The rearrangement joins TRBV6-5 to TRBJ2-7, with 8 nucleotides matching TRBD1. V shed 5 bases and J 1 base; nucleotides not matched to a gene: 7. The CDR3 sequence is 15 residues long. CDR1 is MNHEY, CDR2 SVGAGI, per germline.

The chain couples TRBV5-5 to TRBJ1-1, with D tentatively TRBD1 (6 bases). This CDR3 contains 16 residues. The germline V gene has CDR1 SGHKS and CDR2 YYEKEE (reference sequence). V was pared by 0 bases and J by 1 base, with 13 bases between. The CDR3 region has the DNA TGTGCCAGCAGCTTGGGGCCAGGGGTCGGGAACACTGAAGCTTTCTTT. It yields the protein CASSLGPGVGNTEAFF.

There are a few counts of this clone. V is TRBV9 and J is TRBJ1-3; no definite D call. Trimming removed 7 bases from V and 8 bases from J, with 10 bases in between. Germline CDR1 SGDLS, CDR2 YYNGEE. CDR3 size: 11 residues. CDR3 in DNA: TGTGCCAGCCGCCCGTCAGACACCATATATTTT. Its translation: CASRPSDTIYF. The entire variable domain, with the rest obtained from reference TRBV9 and TRBJ1-3, is as follows: DSGVTQTPKHLITATGQRVTLRCSPRSGDLSVYWYQQSLDQGLQFLIQYYNGEERAKGNILERFSAQQFPDLHSELNLSSLELGDSALYFCASRPSDTIYFGEGSWLTVV.

The rearrangement uses TRBV7-8 and TRBJ1-1; TRBD1 might be the D (6 bases). This CDR3 is built from 15 residues. The V end was cut by 3 bases, the J end by 2 bases, with 13 bases between. Germline loops: CDR1 SGHVS, CDR2 FQNEAQ. The DNA for the CDR3 is TGTGCCAGCAGCTTGCTGCGGACAGCCAACACTGAAGCTTTCTTT. It specifies CASSLLRTANTEAFF.

The chain combines TRBV19 with TRBJ2-1; the match to TRBD2 covers 8 bases. Per germline, CDR1 LNHDA and CDR2 SQIVND (reference sequence). The CDR3 sequence is 14 residues long. V trimming: 7 bases; J trimming: 0 bases; junction bases outside the gene matches: 2. CDR3 nucleotides: TGTGCCAGTACGAGCGGGAGCTCCTACAATGAGCAGTTCTTC. Its translation: CASTSGSSYNEQFF. Complete variable domain (other parts from reference TRBV19 and TRBJ2-1): DGGITQSPKYLFRKEGQNVTLSCEQNLNHDAMYWYRQDPGQGLRLIYYSQIVNDFQKGDIAEGYSVSREKKESFPLTVTSAQKNPTAFYLCASTSGSSYNEQFFGPGTRLTVL.

This chain joins TRBV2 and TRBJ1-2; D is undetermined. The germline V gene has CDR1 SNHLY and CDR2 FYNNEI. V dropped 4 bases and J dropped 0 bases, with 9 bases sitting between them. The length of the CDR3 is 14 residues. The CDR3 is CASSGQVANYGYTF. CDR3 DNA: TGTGCCAGCAGTGGACAAGTAGCTAACTATGGCTACACCTTC.

This clone was seen only once. This chain uses TRBV9 with TRBJ2-1; D is unresolved. V was cut by 0 bases and J by 6 bases, with 10 bases left in between. The length of the CDR3 is 14 residues. The germline V gene encodes CDR1 SGDLS and CDR2 YYNGEE. The CDR3, as DNA: TGTGCCAGCAGCGTAGATTTAGGGCGCAATGAGCAGTTCTTC. Protein sequence: CASSVDLGRNEQFF.

This clone showed up just once. The CDR3 sequence: CASSLAVRYYEQYF. CDR3 DNA: TGTGCCAGCAGCTTAGCCGTGCGGTACTACGAGCAGTACTTC. The V call is TRBV11-2, the J call TRBJ2-7; D remains unclear. Trimming shortened V by 1 base and J by 3 bases, and 10 bases separated the two germline ends. Germline CDR1 SGHAT, CDR2 FQNNGV. CDR3 length: 14 residues.

CDR3 nucleotide sequence: TGTGCCAGCAGTTTATCTGACAGTACTTACGAGCAGTACTTC. It codes for CASSLSDSTYEQYF. The chain uses TRBV27 and TRBJ2-7; D may be TRBD1 (5 bases). The ends were cut back, 0 bases at V and 4 bases at J, with 10 bases in the middle. Germline lookup yields CDR1 MNHEY and CDR2 SMNVEV (reference sequence). The CDR3 contains 14 residues.

J is TRBJ2-1 and V is TRBV6-6; D is unclear. CDR1 and CDR2 from the germline V gene are MNHNY and SVGAGI (reference sequence). The CDR3 contains 12 residues. V lost 0 bases, J lost 9 bases, and 6 bases lay in between. Here the CDR3 reads CASSYSIAEQFF. CDR3 nucleotides: TGTGCCAGCAGTTACTCGATTGCTGAGCAGTTCTTC.

The V call is TRBV11-2, the J call TRBJ2-5, with D unclear. The CDR3 is 13 amino acids. Germline CDR1 and CDR2: SGHAT and FQNNGV. Trimming stripped 5 bases from V and 5 bases from J, with 12 bases between. This CDR3 reads CASSPRFRETQYF. CDR3 bases: TGTGCCAGCAGCCCGCGGTTTAGGGAGACCCAGTACTTC.

The genes are TRBV15 and TRBJ2-7; 10 bases map to TRBD2. Looked up from germline, CDR1 is LNHNV and CDR2 is YYDKDF (reference sequence). This CDR3 spans 16 amino acids. Trimming cost V 0 bases and J 6 bases; bases outside gene matches: 8. In DNA form, the CDR3 reads TGTGCCACCAGCAGAGATCCTCGGCTAGCGGGAGCCGAGCAGTACTTC. It is translated as CATSRDPRLAGAEQYF.

The chain recombines TRBV7-2 with TRBJ2-7, with 11 bases matching TRBD1. Germline V gene lookup returns CDR1 SGHTA and CDR2 FQGNSA. The junction had 12 bases not matched to a gene; V was cut back by 5 bases and J by 3 bases. This CDR3 comprises 17 residues. CDR3 sequence reads: CASSPSGWGTGGYEQYF. The CDR3 DNA is TGTGCCAGCAGCCCCAGTGGGTGGGGGACAGGGGGCTACGAGCAGTACTTC. Combining the CDR3 with reference TRBV7-2 and TRBJ2-7 gives the whole variable domain GAGVSQSPSNKVTEKGKDVELRCDPISGHTALYWYRQSLGQGLEFLIYFQGNSAPDKSGLPSDRFSAERTGGSVSTLTIQRTQQEDSAVYLCASSPSGWGTGGYEQYFGPGTRLTVT.

CDR3 in DNA: TGCGCCAGCAGCTTGTATACCCGCGGGGTCGGGGAGACCCAGTACTTC. It translates to CASSLYTRGVGETQYF. The chain carries TRBV5-1 and TRBJ2-5; TRBD2 might be the D (6 bases). V was clipped by 1 base and J by 5 bases, with 18 bases between them. CDR3 length: 16 amino acids. Per germline, CDR1 SGHRS and CDR2 YFSETQ.